Sequencing of this TCR beta chain was carried out in a study of blood T cell repertoires in COVID-19. Assay used: immunoSEQ multiplex PCR; TCRdb lists only in-frame clones, some missing. The repertoire holds some 350,000 clones, about 90% seen once, with around 7.9% in the top ten. The CDR3 is made up of 13 amino acids. Deletions cut 4 bases from V and 5 bases from J, with 9 bases between. The genes are TRBV23-1 and TRBJ2-1; D is undetermined. TRBV23-1 is an open reading frame, and its role is uncertain. This TCR derives from a woman in her seventies with COVID-19, enrolled during active disease. What was sequenced was peripheral blood. CDR3 region: CASSPPTHNEQFF. In nucleotides, the CDR3 is TGCGCCAGCAGTCCTCCGACTCACAATGAGCAGTTCTTC.